The following is a T cell receptor beta chain sequence with its context. Its antigen is not known. This entry belongs to a study of blood T cells in healthy people across ages. Study conclusions and caveats: Per million T cells, TCR beta diversity dropped roughly linearly as age increased. Because donor CMV status was unknown, expanded clonotype changes were possibly confounded.

Trimming stripped 0 bases from V and 4 bases from J, with 6 bases between. Germline CDR1 SNHLY, CDR2 FYNNEI. The CDR3 extends over 14 amino acids. Combining a sample-barcoded 5' primer with a J-beta primer mix, a second PCR ran for roughly 7 to 11 cycles. TCRdb reprocessed the 5' RACE reads via MiXCR and lists one record per CDR3 protein. This table holds about a million distinct CDR3 sequences, 51% found once. This receptor was taken from a woman in her fifties or sixties in good health. V gene TRBV2 combines with J gene TRBJ2-2; no clear D gene. The sample was blood. CDR3 amino acids: CASSEAPVTGELFF. The CDR3 DNA reads TGTGCCAGCAGTGAAGCGCCCGTCACCGGGGAGCTGTTTTTT.